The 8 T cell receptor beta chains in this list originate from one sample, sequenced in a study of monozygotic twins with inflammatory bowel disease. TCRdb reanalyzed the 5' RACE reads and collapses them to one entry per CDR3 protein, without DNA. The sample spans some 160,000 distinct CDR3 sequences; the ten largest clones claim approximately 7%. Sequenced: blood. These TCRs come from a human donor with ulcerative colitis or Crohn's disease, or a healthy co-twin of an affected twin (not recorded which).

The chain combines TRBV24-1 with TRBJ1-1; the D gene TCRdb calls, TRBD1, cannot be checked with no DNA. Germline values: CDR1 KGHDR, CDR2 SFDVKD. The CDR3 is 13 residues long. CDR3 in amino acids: CATSNRGNTEAFF.

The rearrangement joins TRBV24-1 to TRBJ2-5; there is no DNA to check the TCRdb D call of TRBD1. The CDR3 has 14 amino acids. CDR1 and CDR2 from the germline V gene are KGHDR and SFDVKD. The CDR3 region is CATSETGGLETQYF.

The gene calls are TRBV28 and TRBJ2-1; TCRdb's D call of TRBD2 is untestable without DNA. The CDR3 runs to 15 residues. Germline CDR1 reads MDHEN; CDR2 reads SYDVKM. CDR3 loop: CASSLLSPRFNEQFF. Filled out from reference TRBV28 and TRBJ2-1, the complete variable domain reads DVKVTQSSRYLVKRTGEKVFLECVQDMDHENMFWYRQDPGLGLRLIYFSYDVKMKEKGDIPEGYSVSREKKERFSLILESASTNQTSMYLCASSLLSPRFNEQFFGPGTRLTVL.

The chain's CDR3 is CASSEALEGPWGRQYF. The chain has TRBV2 and TRBJ2-7; TCRdb picks TRBD2, but there is no DNA to check that call. Germline lookup yields CDR1 SNHLY and CDR2 FYNNEI. CDR3 size: 16 residues. The full variable domain, completed using reference TRBV2 and TRBJ2-7, is EPEVTQTPSHQVTQMGQEVILRCVPISNHLYFYWYRQILGQKVEFLVSFYNNEISEKSEIFDDQFSVERPDGSNFTLKIRSTKLEDSAMYFCASSEALEGPWGRQYFGPGTRLTVT.

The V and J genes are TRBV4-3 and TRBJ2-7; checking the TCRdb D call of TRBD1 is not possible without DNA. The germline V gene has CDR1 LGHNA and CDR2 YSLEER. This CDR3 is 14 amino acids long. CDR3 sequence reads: CASSQGGTGYEQYF.

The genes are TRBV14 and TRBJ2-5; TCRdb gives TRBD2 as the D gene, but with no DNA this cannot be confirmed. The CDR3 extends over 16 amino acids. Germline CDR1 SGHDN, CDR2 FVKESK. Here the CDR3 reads CASSPTVGSVGETQYF.

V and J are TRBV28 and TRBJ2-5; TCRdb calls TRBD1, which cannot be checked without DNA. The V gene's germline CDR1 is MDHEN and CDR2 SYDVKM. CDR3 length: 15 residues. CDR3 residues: CASSPIATGSETQYF.

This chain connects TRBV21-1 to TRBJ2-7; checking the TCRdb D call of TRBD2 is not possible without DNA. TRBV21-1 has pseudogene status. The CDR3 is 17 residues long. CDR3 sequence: CASSKVTSGGVLYEQYF.